Shown below are 18 T cell receptor beta chains from a single sample sequenced in a study of tumor-infiltrating lymphocytes in primary liver carcinoma. Taking roughly 18-32 mg of unsorted bulk tissue, the authors co-extracted RNA and DNA. TCR beta cDNA came from about 470 ng total RNA, primed with a constant-region primer. ARM-PCR was slightly modified, and three nested multiplex PCR rounds with it gave rise to the TCR beta libraries. The first two PCR rounds used TRBV1-TRBV30 primers with a Cbeta primer, roughly 10 cycles each. Using its own MiXCR run on the multiplex PCR reads, TCRdb lists one record per CDR3 protein. The data show roughly 100,000 distinct CDR3 sequences, about four fifths seen once. Sequencing used liver tumor tissue from sampling region 3. Described subset: tumor region T3, left-lateral pole. The receptors were gathered from a middle-aged man with primary liver carcinoma and hepatitis B virus infection.

Of note for this clonotype: The CDR3 does not end in the conserved phenylalanine or tryptophan, so this is likely a read error. The rearrangement uses TRBV5-4 and TRBJ2-4; 7 positions match TRBD1. This CDR3 contains 15 residues. Germline CDR1 is SGHNT and CDR2 is YYREEE (reference sequence). The CDR3 DNA sequence: TGTGCCAACAGCTTGGTGAGGGGGCGAATAAACATTCAGTACTCC. This gives the protein CANSLVRGRINIQYS.

On this clonotype itself: At one boundary the junction diverges from the germline segment, which might be a read error. The J gene is TRBJ2-6, the V gene TRBV7-8; TRBD1 matches 8 bases. CDR1 SGHVS and CDR2 FQNEAQ come from the germline V gene. The CDR3 is 18 residues long. The CDR3 region has the DNA TGTGCCAGCAGCGGATACAGGGGGGCTAGCTGTGGGGCCAATGTCCTGACTTTC. This gives the protein CASSGYRGASCGANVLTF.

As concerns this clonotype: A read error may account for a junction end that differs from germline. The chain carries TRBV30 and TRBJ2-3; 8 bases are shared with TRBD2. This CDR3 comprises 14 residues. CDR1 is GTSNPN and CDR2 is SVGIG in the germline V gene (reference sequence). Written as DNA, the CDR3 is TGTGCCTGGAGCCGACTAGCGTTCACATATACTCAGTATTTT. The encoded protein is CAWSRLAFTYTQYF.

The genes are TRBV14 and TRBJ2-1; D gene uncertain. CDR3 length: 16 residues. V dropped 6 bases and J dropped 5 bases, with 20 bases sitting between them. From germline, CDR1 is SGHDN and CDR2 FVKESK. DNA for the CDR3: TGTGCCAGCAGTACCGTAGCAGGATGGCTAAACAATGAGCAGTTCTTC. Protein product: CASSTVAGWLNNEQFF.

The genes are TRBV4-1 and TRBJ1-4; the match to TRBD1 covers 8 bases. Germline V lookup: CDR1 MGHRA, CDR2 YSYEKL. CDR3 length equals 15 residues. Trimming cost V 4 bases and J 8 bases; bases outside gene matches: 9. The CDR3 loop is CASSLRDRKNEKLFF. CDR3 DNA sequence: TGCGCCAGCAGCCTCCGGGACAGGAAAAACGAAAAACTGTTTTTT.

A remark on this clonotype: One junction end disagrees with the germline gene, perhaps due to a read error. The chain combines TRBV5-4 with TRBJ2-5, with D possibly called TRBD1 or TRBD2 (5 bases each). CDR1 is SGHNT and CDR2 is YYREEE in the germline V gene (reference sequence). The CDR3 is 15 amino acids. The CDR3 loop reads CAYSLNGDGQETHYF. In DNA form, the CDR3 reads TGTGCCTACAGCTTGAACGGGGACGGCCAAGAGACCCATTACTTC.

The chain carries TRBV6-2 or TRBV6-3 and TRBJ2-3; 9 bases fit TRBD1. Germline CDR1 reads MNHEY; CDR2 reads SVGEGT. The trim removed 0 bases at V and 4 bases at J, leaving 5 bases unmatched. The CDR3 loop spans 16 amino acids. The CDR3 DNA reads as TGTGCCAGCAGTTACTCGACAGGGGGAGGTGCAGATACGCAGTATTTT. Protein: CASSYSTGGGADTQYF.

In regard to this clonotype: Its ends do not fully match the called genes, so a read error is possible. The chain couples TRBV12-3 or TRBV12-4 to TRBJ1-6; the D is unclear. This CDR3 has 12 amino acids. The CDR3 region has the DNA TGTGCCAGCAGGGAACCTAATTCATCCCTCCACTTT. Amino acids: CASREPNSSLHF.

The rearrangement links TRBV11-2 to TRBJ2-3, with TRBD2 identical over 10 bases. Germline V gives CDR1 SGHAT, CDR2 FQNNGV. The CDR3 has 19 amino acids. Germline trimming cut 5 bases from V and 5 bases from J; bases unmatched to any gene: 19. CDR3 sequence (DNA): TGTGCCAGCAGCCGATCGTCGAGGCTAGCGGGAGAGAGGAGAGATACGCAGTATTTT. Its protein product is CASSRSSRLAGERRDTQYF.

A remark on this clonotype: Likely a read error: the CDR3 ends without its conserved phenylalanine or tryptophan. The V and J genes are TRBV11-2 and TRBJ2-7; no reliable D call. Per the germline V gene, CDR1 is SGHAT and CDR2 is FQNNGV. This CDR3 spans 11 amino acids. The CDR3 protein is CAGSLGYEQYL. CDR3 nucleotides: TGTGCCGGCAGCTTAGGCTACGAGCAGTACCTC.

Comment on this clonotype: One end of the junction is discordant with germline, which a read error may explain. The rearrangement uses TRBV10-3 and TRBJ2-7, with 9 nucleotides matching TRBD2. CDR3 size: 14 residues. CDR1 ENHRY and CDR2 SYGVKD come from the germline V gene. In nucleotides, the CDR3 is TGTACCATCAGTCCTAGCGGGACCCCCTACGAGCGGTACTTC. It translates to CTISPSGTPYERYF.

Worth noting for this clonotype: The junction shows a germline mismatch at one end, possibly a read error. This chain links TRBV11-1 with TRBJ2-7; perhaps TRBD1 as D (5 bases). CDR3 size: 13 residues. The germline V gene encodes CDR1 SGHAT and CDR2 FQDESV (reference sequence). The CDR3 DNA reads TGTGACAGCAAGGGGAAGCGATCATACGAGCAGTACTTC. It codes for CDSKGKRSYEQYF. The full variable domain, in which reference TRBV11-1 and TRBJ2-7 provide the parts outside the CDR3, is EAEVAQSPRYKITEKSQAVAFWCDPISGHATLYWYRQILGQGPELLVQFQDESVVDDSQLPKDRFSAERLKGVDSTLKIQPAELGDSAMYLCDSKGKRSYEQYFGPGTRLTVT.

This clonotype was observed a handful of times. Germline and junction disagree at one end, which may indicate a read error. The V gene is TRBV6-5, the J gene TRBJ2-3; the D gene is possibly TRBD2 (6 bases). Germline V gene sequence: CDR1 MNHEY, CDR2 SVGAGI. This CDR3 region has 15 residues. The CDR3 spells CASNPGLAETDTQYF. The CDR3 bases are TGTGCCAGCAACCCAGGATTAGCGGAAACAGATACGCAGTACTTT.

In the case of this clonotype: At one boundary the junction diverges from the germline segment, which might be a read error. The chain uses TRBV4-2 and TRBJ2-6; unclear D gene. Germline V gives CDR1 LGHNA, CDR2 YNFKEQ. The CDR3 is 16 amino acids. The CDR3: CDSSQEASSGANVLTF. The DNA for the CDR3 is TGTGACAGCAGTCAAGAAGCAAGCTCTGGGGCCAACGTCCTGACTTTC.

With respect to this clonotype: One end of the junction does not line up with germline, which may come from a read error. The rearrangement links TRBV12-3 or TRBV12-4 to TRBJ2-7, with 8 bases aligning to TRBD2. The CDR3 sequence is 13 residues long. CDR3 DNA sequence: TGTGCCAGCACTCCTAGCGGGTACTACGAGCACTACTTC. Its protein is CASTPSGYYEHYF.

As to this clonotype: The junction and the germline gene differ at one end; a read error may be behind it. V and J are TRBV28 and TRBJ2-1; TRBD2 aligns across 13 bases. Germline V lookup: CDR1 MDHEN, CDR2 SYDVKM. The CDR3 is 21 amino acids. The DNA for the CDR3 is TGTGCCAGTAGTTTCAGGGGGAAGGAGACTAGCGGGAGGACGGGTTACTATGAGCAGTTCTTC. Amino acid sequence: CASSFRGKETSGRTGYYEQFF.

For this clonotype: A junction end diverges from the germline sequence, so it may reflect a read error. The rearrangement links TRBV29-1 to TRBJ2-1; TRBD2 matches 10 bases. This CDR3 comprises 18 residues. CDR1 and CDR2 from the germline V gene are SQVTM and ANQGSEA. This CDR3 is CNVGGRRTSGNRYDEQFF. In DNA, the CDR3 is TGCAACGTTGGAGGCAGGCGCACTAGCGGGAATCGGTACGATGAGCAGTTCTTC.

This clonotype has only a few counts. A much more abundant neighbour one base away suggests this may be a read error. The chain couples TRBV7-9 to TRBJ1-2; maybe TRBD1 (5 bases). CDR1 and CDR2 (germline): SEHNR, FQNEAQ (reference sequence). This CDR3 is built from 12 residues. CDR3 coding DNA: TGTGTCAGCAGCCCGCCCCAGGGTGGCTACACCTTC. Protein product: CVSSPPQGGYTF.